This T cell receptor beta chain was identified during a study of cytomegalovirus exposure and HLA in healthy donors. Across the whole study: Most donors, less than 85% of a few hundred genotyped, fell in the Caucasian-associated ancestry cluster. Regarding the study as a whole: A missense variant in DCLRE1C was later tied to TCR beta V- and J-gene trimming. Confirmation was obtained in vitro that a few CMV-associated chains are specific for CMV antigens.

Concerning this clone: Its antigen is not known.

This CDR3 has 13 residues. Germline CDR1 reads SGDLS; CDR2 reads YYNGEE. Trimming left V 4 bases short and J 4 bases short, with 9 bases between. 13 Jbeta primers and 60 Vbeta primers were used for the PCR. Produced via immunoSEQ multiplex PCR; TCRdb's table is partial and in-frame only. The repertoire holds roughly 100,000 clones, with about 80% as singletons. Sequencing was done on a sample of PBMCs. J is TRBJ2-1 and V is TRBV9, with D possibly TRBD2 on 5 matching bases. This sequence was found in a man aged 55 to 70 in good health and CMV-seropositive. CDR3 in DNA: TGTGCCAGCAGCACTAGTAATTACAATGAGCAGTTCTTC. Translating gives CASSTSNYNEQFF.